These T cell receptor beta chains were read from a single sample in a study of OX40 agonist ivuxolimab in advanced cancers. The data were produced by immunoSEQ multiplex PCR, yet TCRdb's version contains in-frame clones alone and is incomplete. This table holds some 60,000 clones, less than 95% found once. Sequenced material: CD4+ or CD8+ T cells sorted from blood, taken in a trial of the OX40 agonist ivuxolimab. Receptors originate from an adult with an advanced solid tumor such as melanoma, head and neck, liver or kidney cancer. The CDR3 runs from the conserved cysteine through the conserved F or W. A D gene is named only where the DNA matches it firmly. Clone size appears in some rows only: once, few, many, or a class for an expanded clone.

j_gene | abundance | v_gene | d_gene | CDR3nt | CDR3aa
TRBJ1-1 | NA | TRBV7-9 | TRBD1 | TGTGCCAGCAGCCCCGGGACAGGGGGCTGGGGCACTGAAGCTTTCTTT | CASSPGTGGWGTEAFF
TRBJ2-1 | once | TRBV28 | NA | TGTGCCAGCATCCGGGAAGCCTCCTACAATGAGCAGTTCTTC | CASIREASYNEQFF
TRBJ2-2 | once | TRBV5-1 | NA | TGCGCCAGCATTCTCGGCAGTAACACCGGGGAGCTGTTTTTT | CASILGSNTGELFF
TRBJ2-7 | NA | TRBV10-3 | NA | TGTGCCATCGGGGGCGGGTACGAGCAGTACTTC | CAIGGGYEQYF
TRBJ1-6 | NA | TRBV7-2 | NA | TGTGCCAGCAGTCTCCTAAACTATAATTCACCCCTCCACTTT | CASSLLNYNSPLHF
TRBJ2-6 | NA | TRBV4-2 | TRBD1 | TGTGCCAGCAGCCAAAGGACAGGCTCTGGGGCCAACGTCCTGACTTTC | CASSQRTGSGANVLTF
TRBJ2-5 | NA | TRBV7-2 | NA | TGTGCCAGCACCCTCGGACTGGTTCAAGAGACCCAGTACTTC | CASTLGLVQETQYF
TRBJ2-1 | NA | TRBV9 | TRBD1 | TGTGCCAGCAGCGTAGCTCAACAGGGGGTCTACAATGAGCAGTTCTTC | CASSVAQQGVYNEQFF
TRBJ2-2 | NA | TRBV7-9 | TRBD2 | TGTGCCAGCAGCTTACTAGCGGGAGGAGGGACCGGGGAGCTGTTTTTT | CASSLLAGGGTGELFF
TRBJ1-2 | few | TRBV6-5 | NA | TGTGCCAGCAGCCCGGGACGGACTAACTATGGCTACACCTTC | CASSPGRTNYGYTF
TRBJ2-1 | NA | TRBV5-8 | NA | TGTGCCAGCACTCGGGAAATTGGGGGGTCTTCCTACAATGAGCAGTTCTTC | CASTREIGGSSYNEQFF
TRBJ2-5 | NA | TRBV7-6 | NA | TGTGCCAGCAGCTTAAGTTTTGGGGCCCAAGAGACCCAGTACTTC | CASSLSFGAQETQYF
TRBJ2-2 | NA | TRBV5-4 | NA | TGTGCCAGCAGCTTGGGCTCCCCGAGCACCGGGGAGCTGTTTTTT | CASSLGSPSTGELFF
TRBJ2-5 | NA | TRBV25-1 | TRBD1 | TGTGCCAGCAGTGCCTACAGGGGGTCCCAAGAGACCCAGTACTTC | CASSAYRGSQETQYF
TRBJ1-2 | NA | TRBV18 | NA | TGTGCCAGCTCACTGGAACAGAACTATGGCTACACCTTC | CASSLEQNYGYTF
TRBJ2-2 | NA | TRBV7-9 | NA | TGTGCCAGCAGCGGGGGGTTGAACACCGGGGAGCTGTTTTTT | CASSGGLNTGELFF
TRBJ2-7 | NA | TRBV7-9 | NA | TGTGCCAGCAGCTTAGGGGCACGACGGGGTTTTTACGAGCAGTACTTC | CASSLGARRGFYEQYF
TRBJ2-6 | few | TRBV18 | TRBD2 | TGTGCCAGCTCCCCCCTAGCGGGACCCCAGTCTGGGGCCAACGTCCTGACTTTC | CASSPLAGPQSGANVLTF
TRBJ2-5 | NA | TRBV9 | NA | TGTGCCAGCAGCGTTGGGCGGGTAGAGACCCAGTACTTC | CASSVGRVETQYF
TRBJ1-5 | NA | TRBV6-1 | NA | TGTGCCAGCAGTGATGGGCATCAGCCCCAGCATTTT | CASSDGHQPQHF
TRBJ2-7 | few | TRBV19 | TRBD2 | TGTGCCAGTAGTATCGGGGGGGCTAGCGCAACCTACGAGCAGTACTTC | CASSIGGASATYEQYF
TRBJ2-3 | NA | TRBV6-6 | NA | TGTGCCAGCAGTTACCCTACAGGGACTAGCACAGATACGCAGTATTTT | CASSYPTGTSTDTQYF
TRBJ2-7 | NA | TRBV11-2 | TRBD2 | TGTGCCAGCAGCCCCCAGGGCCTAGCGGGGTACGAGCAGTACTTC | CASSPQGLAGYEQYF
TRBJ2-7 | NA | TRBV7-2 | TRBD1 | TGTGCCAGCAGCTCGACAGGGAGCTCCTACGAGCAGTACTTC | CASSSTGSSYEQYF
TRBJ2-1 | NA | TRBV5-1 | NA | TGCGCCAGCAGCTTTAACGCGGGCAACGCCAATGAGCAGTTCTTC | CASSFNAGNANEQFF
TRBJ1-3 | NA | TRBV4-3 | NA | TGCGCCAGCAGCCAAGGAAGTGGAAACACCATATATTTT | CASSQGSGNTIYF
TRBJ2-7 | NA | TRBV7-2 | NA | TGTGCCAGCAGCTTAGCAGCCTCCTACGAGCAGTACTTC | CASSLAASYEQYF
TRBJ2-3 | NA | TRBV28 | NA | TGTGCCAGCAGTTTAGTTCGGGGCCTAGAGCCAGATACGCAGTATTTT | CASSLVRGLEPDTQYF
TRBJ2-2 | NA | TRBV5-6 | NA | TGTGCCAGCAGCTTGAACACCGGGGAGCTGTTTTTT | CASSLNTGELFF
TRBJ2-7 | NA | TRBV18 | TRBD2 | TGTGCCAGCTCACCGATTAGCGGGTACGAGCAGTACTTC | CASSPISGYEQYF
TRBJ1-5 | few | TRBV28 | NA | TGTGCCAGCAGCCTAATCTTTCCCCAGCATTTT | CASSLIFPQHF
TRBJ2-2 | NA | TRBV11-2 | NA | TGTGCCAGCAGCCCAAGACGGTCGAACACCGGGGAGCTGTTTTTT | CASSPRRSNTGELFF
TRBJ1-5 | few | TRBV7-6 | NA | TGTGCCAGCAGCCGTGGGCGGGATCAGCCCCAGCATTTT | CASSRGRDQPQHF
TRBJ2-7 | NA | TRBV7-9 | NA | TGTGCCAGCAGCTTAGCGTCTGGCTGGCGCGAGCAGTACTTC | CASSLASGWREQYF
TRBJ1-3 | NA | TRBV5-6 | TRBD1 | TGTGCCAGCAGCTTGTCCCAGGGGGCATTGGGAAACACCATATATTTT | CASSLSQGALGNTIYF
TRBJ2-3 | NA | TRBV6-1 | TRBD2 | TGTGCCAGCGCTACTAGCGGACCAGATACGCAGTATTTT | CASATSGPDTQYF
TRBJ2-5 | NA | TRBV18 | NA | TGTGCCAGCTCACCACCGGGACAACAAAAAGAGACCCAGTACTTC | CASSPPGQQKETQYF
TRBJ2-3 | NA | TRBV6-6 | NA | TGTGCCAGCAAACTTTGGCTCGACTCAGATACGCAGTATTTT | CASKLWLDSDTQYF
TRBJ2-3 | once | TRBV28 | NA | TGTGCCAGCAGTTTCGCACAGGGAACAGATACGCAGTATTTT | CASSFAQGTDTQYF
TRBJ2-5 | NA | TRBV21-1 | NA | TGTGCCAGCAGCAAAGATAAAGTTCCGTACTTC | CASSKDKVPYF
TRBJ2-2 | NA | TRBV18 | TRBD2 | TGTGCCAGCTCATCCGGGACTAGCGGGGTCACCGGGGAGCTGTTTTTT | CASSSGTSGVTGELFF
TRBJ1-1 | few | TRBV5-6 | NA | TGTGCCAGCAGCTTAGGGGGGCCAAGGGGTGCTGTCACTGAAGCTTTCTTT | CASSLGGPRGAVTEAFF
TRBJ2-1 | NA | TRBV28 | TRBD1 | TGTGCCAGTCCTCCCCCGGGACAGGAGGCCTACAATGAGCAGTTCTTC | CASPPPGQEAYNEQFF
TRBJ1-2 | NA | TRBV19 | TRBD1 | TGTGCCAGTACCACGGGGGGAGGACAGGTCGGCTACACCTTC | CASTTGGGQVGYTF
TRBJ2-1 | NA | TRBV20-1 | NA | TGCAGTGCCTCTCAACGGGGTGAGCAGTTCTTC | CSASQRGEQFF